This T cell receptor (beta chain) is from a study of T cells in Graves' hyperthyroidism and ophthalmopathy. With V trimmed by 1 base and J by 4 bases, 11 bases remained unmatched. CDR3 length: 16 residues. In germline, CDR1 is DFQATT, CDR2 SNEGSKA (reference sequence). This clonotype was detected many times. Antigen unknown. General study findings and limits: Model predictions of ophthalmopathy came a median roughly 6.7 months before onset.

There were TCR beta CDR3 regions amplified from RNA transcripts. First-round RT-PCR targeting the TCR CDR3 was performed with the HTBI primer set. One entry per CDR3 protein, called by TCRdb with MiXCR from the multiplex PCR reads. The data contain about 400,000 distinct CDR3 sequences, roughly 15% of them singletons. The chain couples TRBV20-1 to TRBJ2-3, with 7 positions matching TRBD1. Material: blood. The receptor's source is a woman between 18 and 30 years old with Graves' hyperthyroidism. CDR3 DNA: TGCAGTGCTAGAGTTTATCTGCAGGGGGTAGCAGATACGCAGTATTTT. Amino acids: CSARVYLQGVADTQYF.